This passage covers 20 T cell receptor beta chains from one sample sequenced in a study of shared clonotypes between healthy human individuals. Measured with immunoSEQ multiplex PCR; TCRdb has only the in-frame clones, and not every one. The sample includes millions of clones, more than 80% seen only once; the top ten take about 0.13%. Sequencing was done on a sample of naive CD4+ T cells sorted from blood. This sample's subset: CD45RA+ positively selected. The receptors stem from a man in his late teens or twenties in good health.

The chain is built from TRBV5-1 and TRBJ2-7, with D possibly TRBD2 on 5 matching bases. V gave up 6 bases and J gave up 0 bases, with 13 bases separating them. The CDR3 loop spans 14 amino acids. Germline lookup yields CDR1 SGHRS and CDR2 YFSETQ. CDR3 protein: CASNNAGGSYEQYF. The CDR3 DNA follows: TGCGCCAGCAACAATGCGGGCGGCTCCTACGAGCAGTACTTC.

On this clone itself: The sample contains more than one DNA sequence encoding this CDR3. This chain links TRBV2 with TRBJ1-2, with D possibly matching TRBD1 (5 bases). The germline CDR1 and CDR2 sequences are SNHLY and FYNNEI. V was cut by 9 bases and J by 4 bases, with 12 bases left in between. CDR3 length: 12 amino acids. CDR3 region: CASRGSGYGYTF. CDR3 DNA sequence: TGTGCCAGTAGGGGATCGGGCTATGGCTACACCTTC.

The chain carries TRBV19 and TRBJ2-1; D could derive from TRBD1 or TRBD2 (5 bases each). CDR3 length: 15 residues. Germline loops: CDR1 LNHDA, CDR2 SQIVND (reference sequence). With 1 base removed from V and 2 bases from J, the gap between germline ends came to 9 bases. CDR3 DNA sequence: TGTGCCAGTAGTATAGGGGGGAAGCCCTACAATGAGCAGTTCTTC. It specifies CASSIGGKPYNEQFF.

This sequence joins TRBV28 and TRBJ1-2; D may be TRBD1 (6 bases). The CDR3 is 11 amino acids. Per germline, CDR1 MDHEN and CDR2 SYDVKM. V was pared by 8 bases and J by 4 bases, with 8 bases between. CDR3 amino acids: CASGGGYGYTF. Here the CDR3 DNA reads TGTGCCAGCGGAGGGGGCTATGGCTACACCTTC.

The J gene is TRBJ2-1, the V gene TRBV25-1, with TRBD1 matching 7 bases. Germline V CDR1 and CDR2: MGHDK, SYGVNS. The CDR3 has 13 residues. After removal of 4 bases from V and 12 bases from J, the junction contained 9 bases not matched to a gene. The CDR3 sequence: CASSVGTASGQFF. The CDR3 coding sequence is TGTGCCAGCAGTGTTGGGACAGCCAGTGGGCAGTTCTTC.

V and J are TRBV11-2 and TRBJ2-5; TRBD1 aligns across 11 bases. V was clipped by 2 bases and J by 5 bases; unmatched bases: 16. Germline CDR1 and CDR2: SGHAT and FQNNGV. CDR3 size: 19 residues. The CDR3 DNA follows: TGTGCCAGCAGCTTAAAAGGGCCCTCGGACAGGGGGCCGGGGGAGACCCAGTACTTC. The encoded protein is CASSLKGPSDRGPGETQYF.

The chain recombines TRBV10-3 with TRBJ2-3, with unresolved D. The germline V gene encodes CDR1 ENHRY and CDR2 SYGVKD. The CDR3 is 11 amino acids. Trimming left V 6 bases short and J 4 bases short, with 5 bases between. Here the CDR3 DNA reads TGTGCCATCAGCCGATCAGATACGCAGTATTTT. Translating gives CAISRSDTQYF.

This chain joins TRBV6-1 and TRBJ1-6, with D perhaps TRBD1 (5 bases). The CDR3 extends over 15 amino acids. The germline CDR1 and CDR2 sequences are MNHNS and SASEGT. V lost 4 bases, J lost 3 bases, and 10 bases lay in between. CDR3 sequence (DNA): TGTGCCAGCAGTGGGGGGACCGGCTATAATTCACCCCTCCACTTT. This codes for CASSGGTGYNSPLHF.

This clone has a single count. The chain recombines TRBV27 with TRBJ1-6, with 7 bases aligning to TRBD1. Germline V lookup: CDR1 MNHEY, CDR2 SMNVEV (reference sequence). Unmatched junction bases numbered 11, after V lost 5 bases and J lost 7 bases. The CDR3 is 16 amino acids. CDR3 nucleotides: TGTGCCAGCAGTCGGCGGGGGACAGAGGGAAATTCACCCCTCCACTTT. This translates into CASSRRGTEGNSPLHF.

The CDR3 spells CASSVTGGNSPLHF. The CDR3 bases are TGTGCCAGCAGCGTCACAGGGGGAAACTCACCCCTCCACTTT. The rearrangement links TRBV5-4 to TRBJ1-6, with 8 bases aligning to TRBD1. Germline CDR1 SGHNT, CDR2 YYREEE (reference sequence). Trimming at V came to 4 bases and at J to 10 bases, leaving 7 bases not matched to a gene. This CDR3 comprises 14 residues.

For the CDR3, the DNA is TGTGCCAGTAGTATCGGTTGGCGGGGAGTAAGCACCGGGGAGCTGTTTTTT. This sequence encodes CASSIGWRGVSTGELFF. The genes are TRBV19 and TRBJ2-2, with a weak D call TRBD2 (6 bases). Trimming removed 3 bases from V and 4 bases from J, with 18 bases in between. CDR1 is LNHDA and CDR2 is SQIVND in the germline V gene (reference sequence). The CDR3 extends over 17 amino acids.

This clone was detected only a few times. This sequence joins TRBV28 and TRBJ1-2; D is ambiguous. The CDR3 length is 14 residues. Trimming took off 3 bases at V and 2 bases at J, with 10 bases between the two ends. The germline V gene has CDR1 MDHEN and CDR2 SYDVKM. The CDR3 is CASSLGAHNYGYTF. DNA of the CDR3: TGTGCCAGCAGTTTGGGTGCACACAACTATGGCTACACCTTC.

This sequence joins TRBV6-6 and TRBJ1-5; D is possibly TRBD1 (5 bases). The CDR3 contains 15 residues. Per the germline V gene, CDR1 is MNHNY and CDR2 is SVGAGI (reference sequence). Trimming took off 8 bases at V and 3 bases at J, with 17 bases between the two ends. CDR3 residues: CASESGGYNNQPQHF. DNA of the CDR3: TGTGCCAGCGAAAGCGGGGGTTATAACAATCAGCCCCAGCATTTT.

The J gene is TRBJ1-1, the V gene TRBV28; 12 positions agree with TRBD1. CDR3 length equals 17 residues. In germline, CDR1 is MDHEN, CDR2 SYDVKM. V was pared by 5 bases and J by 4 bases, with 11 bases of the junction left unmatched. This chain's CDR3 is CASSAPGTGGVGTEAFF. CDR3 DNA: TGTGCCAGCAGTGCACCCGGGACAGGGGGCGTCGGCACTGAAGCTTTCTTT.

The chain uses TRBV11-2 and TRBJ1-2, with unresolved D. The CDR3 runs to 19 residues. Trimming removed 5 bases at V and 0 bases at J, with 25 bases between. Germline V gene lookup returns CDR1 SGHAT and CDR2 FQNNGV. This CDR3 reads CASSRLDPGGFGANYGYTF. CDR3 in DNA: TGTGCCAGCAGCCGACTCGACCCGGGCGGGTTTGGGGCTAACTATGGCTACACCTTC.

The DNA of the CDR3 is TGTGCCAGCTCACCATCGGCAGACAATAATTCACCCCTCCACTTT. Its translation is CASSPSADNNSPLHF. This sequence joins TRBV18 and TRBJ1-6; D is unresolved. The V end was cut by 2 bases, the J end by 5 bases, with 10 bases between. The CDR3 has 15 amino acids. Per germline, CDR1 KGHSH and CDR2 LQKENI.

The gene calls are TRBV15 and TRBJ2-3; 8 bases line up with TRBD2. The junction had 11 bases not matched to a gene; V was cut back by 5 bases and J by 7 bases. Per germline, CDR1 LNHNV and CDR2 YYDKDF (reference sequence). The length of the CDR3 is 15 residues. The DNA for the CDR3 is TGTGCCACCAGCGAAGCGGGGGCTAACACTTATACGCAGTATTTT. Residues: CATSEAGANTYTQYF.

V usage is TRBV6-6 and J usage is TRBJ1-2, with D unresolved. V lost 6 bases and J lost 5, with 16 bases in between. The CDR3 loop spans 14 amino acids. Germline CDR1 and CDR2: MNHNY and SVGAGI (reference sequence). Here the CDR3 DNA reads TGTGCCAGCAGCTGGGAGGCGGGAGGATATGGCTACACCTTC. It translates to CASSWEAGGYGYTF.

This chain uses TRBV29-1 with TRBJ2-2, with 13 bases lining up with TRBD2. The CDR3 contains 17 residues. The germline gives CDR1 SQVTM, CDR2 ANQGSEA. J gave up 1 base and V 2 bases, and 4 bases lay outside the gene matches. The CDR3 loop reads CSVERTSGSGNTGELFF. The CDR3 DNA sequence: TGCAGCGTTGAAAGGACTAGCGGGAGTGGGAACACCGGGGAGCTGTTTTTT.

Notes on this clone: The sample holds other DNA sequences that translate to the same CDR3. The gene calls are TRBV5-1 and TRBJ1-1; a possible D gene is TRBD1 (6 bases). The germline V gene encodes CDR1 SGHRS and CDR2 YFSETQ. The CDR3 is 13 amino acids. V was trimmed by 0 bases and J by 5 bases, leaving 8 bases between them. The CDR3 nucleotides read TGCGCCAGCAGCTTGGAAGGGGGAACTGAAGCTTTCTTT. Amino acid sequence: CASSLEGGTEAFF.